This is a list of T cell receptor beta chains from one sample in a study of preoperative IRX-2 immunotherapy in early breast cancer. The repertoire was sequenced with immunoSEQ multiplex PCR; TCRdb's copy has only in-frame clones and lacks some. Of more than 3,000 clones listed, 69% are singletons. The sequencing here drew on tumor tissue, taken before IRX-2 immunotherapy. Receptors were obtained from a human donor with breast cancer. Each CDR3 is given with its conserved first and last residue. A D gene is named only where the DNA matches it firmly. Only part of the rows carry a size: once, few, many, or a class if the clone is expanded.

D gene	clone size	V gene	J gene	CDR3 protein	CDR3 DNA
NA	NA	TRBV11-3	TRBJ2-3	CASSSRLTGGTDTQYF	TGTGCCAGCAGCTCCAGGTTGACAGGAGGCACAGATACGCAGTATTTT
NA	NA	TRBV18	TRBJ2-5	CASSPGSTVQETQYF	TGTGCCAGCTCACCAGGTTCGACAGTACAAGAGACCCAGTACTTC
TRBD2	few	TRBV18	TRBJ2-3	CASSATAYGGGTDTQYF	TGTGCCAGCTCAGCCACTGCGTACGGGGGAGGGACAGATACGCAGTATTTT
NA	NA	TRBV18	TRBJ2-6	CASSPAGSGANVLTF	TGTGCCAGCTCACCCGCAGGGTCTGGGGCCAACGTCCTGACTTTC
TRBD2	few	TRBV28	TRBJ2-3	CASSLASGNTQYF	TGTGCCAGCAGTTTAGCTAGCGGGAATACGCAGTATTTT
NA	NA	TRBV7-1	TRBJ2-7	CASSPDYSYEQYF	TGTGCCAGCAGCCCGGACTACTCCTACGAGCAGTACTTC
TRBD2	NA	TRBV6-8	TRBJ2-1	CASSYDRGTGGLHNEQFF	TGTGCCAGCAGTTACGATCGAGGGACGGGGGGGCTCCACAATGAGCAGTTCTTC
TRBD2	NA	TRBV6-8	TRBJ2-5	CASSPLDSRGAQYF	TGTGCCAGCAGTCCCTTAGACAGCCGGGGGGCCCAGTACTTC
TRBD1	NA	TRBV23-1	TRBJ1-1	CASSQDRGENTEAFF	TGCGCCAGCAGCCAGGACAGGGGGGAGAACACTGAAGCTTTCTTT
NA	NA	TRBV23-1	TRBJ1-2	CASSQSRNYGYTF	TGCGCCAGCAGTCAATCGCGGAACTATGGCTACACCTTC
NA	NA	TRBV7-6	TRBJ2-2	CASSLRRVESPNTGELFF	TGTGCCAGCAGCTTAAGGCGTGTCGAGAGCCCTAACACCGGGGAGCTGTTTTTT
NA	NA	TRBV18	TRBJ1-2	CASSPPLSPYGYTF	TGTGCCAGCTCACCACCGTTGTCACCCTATGGCTACACCTTC
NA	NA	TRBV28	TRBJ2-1	CASSQRGPSYNEQFF	TGTGCCAGCAGTCAACGGGGTCCCTCCTACAATGAGCAGTTCTTC
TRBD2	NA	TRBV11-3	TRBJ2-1	CASSYLEAGGIYNEQFF	TGTGCCAGCAGTTACCTGGAAGCGGGAGGGATCTACAATGAGCAGTTCTTC
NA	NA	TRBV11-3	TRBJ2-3	CASSRAWPTDTQYF	TGTGCCAGCAGCCGCGCTTGGCCCACAGATACGCAGTATTTT
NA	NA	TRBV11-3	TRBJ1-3	CASSLGGRTGNTIYF	TGTGCCAGCAGCCTGGGGGGGCGCACCGGAAACACCATATATTTT
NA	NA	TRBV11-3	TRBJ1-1	CASSLVGGANVYTEAFF	TGTGCCAGCAGCTTAGTAGGGGGGGCGAATGTGTACACTGAAGCTTTCTTT
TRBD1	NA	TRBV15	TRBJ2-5	CATSKNRGQETQYF	TGTGCCACCAGCAAAAACAGGGGGCAGGAGACCCAGTACTTC
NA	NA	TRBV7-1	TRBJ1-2	CASSLDQGLYGYTF	TGTGCCAGCAGCTTAGACCAGGGCCTCTATGGCTACACCTTC
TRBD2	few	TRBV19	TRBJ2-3	CASSIDPGAGGTDTQYF	TGTGCCAGTAGTATAGATCCAGGCGCGGGGGGCACAGATACGCAGTATTTT
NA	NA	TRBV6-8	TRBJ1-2	CASTTLGPNYGYTF	TGTGCCAGCACTACCTTGGGTCCTAACTATGGCTACACCTTC
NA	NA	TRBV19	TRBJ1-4	CASSTIPPGRYGTNEKLFF	TGTGCCAGTAGTACCATACCCCCCGGGAGATATGGAACTAATGAAAAACTGTTTTTT
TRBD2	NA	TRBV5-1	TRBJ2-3	CASSQRLAGTLGDTQYF	TGCGCCAGCAGCCAACGACTAGCGGGGACTTTAGGGGATACGCAGTATTTT
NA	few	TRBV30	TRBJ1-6	CAWSLLGGKRSPLHF	TGTGCCTGGAGCCTGCTTGGGGGGAAACGGTCACCCCTCCACTTT
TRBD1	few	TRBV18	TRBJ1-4	CASSPRTGQGGEKLFF	TGTGCCAGCTCACCAAGGACGGGACAGGGCGGAGAAAAACTGTTTTTT
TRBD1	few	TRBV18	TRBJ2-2	CASSPRTGSATGELFF	TGTGCCAGCTCCCCACGGACAGGGAGTGCCACCGGGGAGCTGTTTTTT
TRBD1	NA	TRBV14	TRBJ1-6	CASRPLGQSNSPLHF	TGTGCCAGCAGACCTCTGGGACAGAGTAATTCACCCCTCCACTTT